The 32 T cell receptor beta chains below were found in one sample sequenced in a study of blood T cells in healthy people across ages (dated by TCRdb to 2014 to 2015). Libraries were built with 5' RACE. The sequencer was an Illumina HiSeq 2500. A second PCR of roughly 7 to 12 cycles was run with a J-beta primer mix and a sample-barcoded 5' primer. TCRdb applied fastp at Q25 and MiXCR to the public reads, then kept only in-frame beta chains. CDR3 protein sequences are deduplicated, and each keeps its most common genes and DNA. A total of 700,000 to 850,000 distinct CDR3 sequences appear in this sample, roughly 53% of them only once. Around 41% of the sample belongs to the ten largest clones. The sequencing input was blood. Source of these receptors: a man older than 75 in good health.

This chain links TRBV25-1 with TRBJ2-7; the D gene is possibly TRBD2 (6 bases). The end of the DNA fits TRBJ2-5 better, so the J call may be wrong. Germline assignment: CDR1 MGHDK and CDR2 SYGVNS. The CDR3 length is 13 residues. Here the CDR3 reads CASTPEGAETQYF. As DNA, the CDR3 is TGTGCCAGCACCCCGGAGGGTGCCGAGACCCAGTACTTC.

The chain links TRBV6-5 to TRBJ2-4, with D perhaps matching TRBD1 (6 bases). Gene TRBJ2-7 matches the end of the DNA better, so the J call may be wrong. This CDR3 is built from 15 residues. Germline CDR1 is MNHEY and CDR2 is SVGAGI. Here the CDR3 reads CASRQGWDLSYEQYF. The CDR3 DNA is TGTGCCAGCAGGCAGGGGTGGGACCTTTCTTACGAGCAGTACTTC.

The chain carries TRBV2 and TRBJ2-3, with 9 bases identical to TRBD2. V dropped 4 bases and J dropped 14; count of bases not matched to a gene: 10. Germline V gives CDR1 SNHLY, CDR2 FYNNEI. The CDR3 is 13 amino acids. In DNA form, the CDR3 reads TGTGCCAGCAGTGGGACTAGCGCCTTATACGCGTATTTT. Translation gives CASSGTSALYAYF.

CDR3: CASTWDRGTGELFF. The CDR3 DNA reads TGTGCCAGCACCTGGGACAGGGGCACCGGGGAGCTGTTTTTT. The chain combines TRBV6-1 with TRBJ2-2; TRBD1 matches 10 bases. Germline V gives CDR1 MNHNS, CDR2 SASEGT. This CDR3 contains 14 residues. The V gene end was trimmed by 7 bases and the J gene end by 4 bases; junction bases not matched to a gene: 3.

The V gene is TRBV20-1, the J gene TRBJ2-4, with TRBD2 matching 9 bases. Looked up from germline, CDR1 is DFQATT and CDR2 is SNEGSKA (reference sequence). The junction had 12 bases not matched to a gene; V was cut back by 2 bases and J by 13 bases. The CDR3 is 14 residues long. The chain's CDR3 is CSARMSSGDWKQYF. CDR3 DNA: TGCAGTGCTAGAATGTCTAGCGGGGACTGGAAGCAGTACTTC.

The chain couples TRBV2 to TRBJ2-4; TRBD1 matches 10 bases. Trimming took 6 bases from V and 0 from J; bases not matched to a gene: 5. CDR3 length equals 16 residues. CDR1 SNHLY and CDR2 FYNNEI come from the germline V gene. The CDR3 protein is CASSRQGALAKNIQYF. As DNA, the CDR3 is TGTGCCAGCAGCCGACAGGGGGCGCTAGCCAAAAACATTCAGTACTTC.

V is TRBV6-2 or TRBV6-3 and J is TRBJ2-3; 8 bases fit TRBD1. CDR1 and CDR2 (germline): MNHEY, SVGEGT. V shed 6 bases, J shed 14 bases, and the junction held 16 bases outside the gene matches. CDR3 size: 14 residues. Written as DNA, the CDR3 is TGTGCCAGCAGGTCAGGGGGCTCCCACAGATACGCGTATTTT. Translation gives CASRSGGSHRYAYF.

The chain combines TRBV20-1 with TRBJ1-5; weak D call: TRBD1 (6 bases). The V gene lost 5 bases and the J gene lost 5 bases, with 16 bases spanning the gap. The germline gives CDR1 DFQATT, CDR2 SNEGSKA (reference sequence). The CDR3 has 14 amino acids. The CDR3 loop is CSASAGGGYQPQHF. The CDR3 coding sequence is TGCAGTGCTTCCGCGGGAGGGGGGTATCAGCCCCAGCATTTT.

The chain joins TRBV4-2 to TRBJ2-5, with D possibly matching TRBD2 (5 bases). CDR1 is LGHNA and CDR2 is YNFKEQ in the germline V gene. V was clipped by 1 base and J by 5 bases, with 14 bases between them. This CDR3 region has 15 residues. This CDR3 is CASSQGGSLAETQYF. The CDR3 DNA follows: TGTGCCAGCAGCCAAGGAGGTAGCCTAGCTGAGACCCAGTACTTC.

This clonotype was detected ten times or more. The chain combines TRBV20-1 with TRBJ2-3; 8 bases are a match to TRBD2. Looked up from germline, CDR1 is DFQATT and CDR2 is SNEGSKA (reference sequence). This CDR3 comprises 15 residues. Trimming at V came to 3 bases and at J to 9 bases, leaving 14 bases not matched to a gene. The CDR3 nucleotides read TGCAGTGCTAGGGGGCGGGAGGACCCCATATTGACGCAGTATTTT. Its translation is CSARGREDPILTQYF.

This chain uses TRBV6-5 with TRBJ2-3; tentatively, D is TRBD2 (5 bases). Trimming took 0 bases from V and 14 from J, leaving 21 bases between them. From germline, CDR1 is MNHEY and CDR2 SVGAGI. The CDR3 runs to 15 residues. CDR3 in DNA: TGTGCCAGCAGTTACTCGGCGACTAATGCGAGATACGCGTATTTT. Translation gives CASSYSATNARYAYF.

The chain links TRBV6-1 to TRBJ1-5; tentative D call: TRBD1 (5 bases). This CDR3 spans 16 amino acids. CDR1 and CDR2 (germline): MNHNS, SASEGT. V was pared by 6 bases and J by 1 base, with 16 bases between. The CDR3 DNA follows: TGTGCCAGCAGGCCTCCTGGGGGGACGAGCAATCAGCCCCAGCATTTT. Its translation is CASRPPGGTSNQPQHF.

This clonotype was counted between two and nine times. V is TRBV29-1 and J is TRBJ2-7; 12 nucleotides match TRBD1. The ends lost 0 bases at V and 7 bases at J; junction bases unmatched: 7. Per the germline V gene, CDR1 is SQVTM and CDR2 is ANQGSEA. The CDR3 totals 15 residues. For the CDR3, the DNA is TGCAGCGTTGAAGAGGGACAGGGGGCCGGTGAAGAGCAGTACTTC. Protein sequence: CSVEEGQGAGEEQYF.

This clonotype was detected a few times. DNA for the CDR3: TGCAGTGCTAGAGATGCCAGGGTCAGCGCCTACGAGCAGTACTTC. Amino acids: CSARDARVSAYEQYF. The chain links TRBV20-1 to TRBJ2-7, with D perhaps TRBD1 (5 bases). Germline CDR1 reads DFQATT; CDR2 reads SNEGSKA (reference sequence). The CDR3 covers 15 residues. V gave up 0 bases and J gave up 2 bases, with 14 bases separating them.

This chain uses TRBV4-2 with TRBJ2-3; tentative D call: TRBD2 (6 bases). Trimming took off 1 base at V and 3 bases at J, with 14 bases between the two ends. Germline V gene lookup returns CDR1 LGHNA and CDR2 YNFKEQ. CDR3 length: 16 residues. As DNA, the CDR3 is TGTGCCAGCAGCCAAGGTGTTGTCGGGGGAACAGATACGCAGTATTTT. This sequence encodes CASSQGVVGGTDTQYF.

J is TRBJ1-1 and V is TRBV12-3 or TRBV12-4, with D possibly TRBD1 on 6 matching bases. There are 14 residues in the CDR3. V dropped 6 bases and J dropped 4 bases, with 15 bases sitting between them. This CDR3 reads CASSRQAGGTEAFF. The DNA for the CDR3 is TGTGCCAGCAGCCGACAGGCGGGTGGCACTGAAGCTTTCTTT.

This chain joins TRBV6-5 and TRBJ2-1; TRBD2 aligns across 9 bases. Germline V gene data show CDR1 as MNHEY and CDR2 as SVGAGI. V shed 6 bases and J 2 bases; nucleotides not matched to a gene: 8. CDR3 length equals 16 residues. In DNA form, the CDR3 reads TGTGCCAGCAGACGAGATTTAGCGGGGGCCTACAATGAGCAGTTCTTC. It codes for CASRRDLAGAYNEQFF.

The chain carries TRBV3-1 and TRBJ1-2; TRBD1 agrees at 10 bases. With 4 bases clipped from V and 8 bases from J, the junction kept 4 bases outside the gene matches. Germline assignment: CDR1 LGHDT and CDR2 YNNKEL (reference sequence). The CDR3 has 13 amino acids. The DNA of the CDR3 is TGTGCCAGCAGCCTCCGGACAGGGGGGGGCTACACCTTC. Translating it yields CASSLRTGGGYTF.

This clonotype has just one count. This chain links TRBV24-1 with TRBJ2-4; TRBD1 might be the D (5 bases). The DNA end lines up better with TRBJ2-7; the J call may be wrong. The CDR3 has 13 amino acids. Germline V lookup: CDR1 KGHDR, CDR2 SFDVKD. CDR3 DNA sequence: TGTGCCACCAGTCCCAGGGAATCTCGCGAGCAGTACTTC. Translation: CATSPRESREQYF.

The chain is built from TRBV6-4 and TRBJ1-2; 7 bases map to TRBD1. The germline CDR1 and CDR2 sequences are MRHNA and SNTAGT. J lost 2 bases, V lost 5 bases, and 8 bases had no gene match. The CDR3 runs 15 residues. DNA of the CDR3: TGTGCCAGCAGTTCCGGGACAGCTGACAACTATGGCTACACCTTC. Its translation is CASSSGTADNYGYTF.

This clonotype was found a few times. The chain joins TRBV3-1 to TRBJ1-4; no firm D call. V was clipped by 2 bases and J by 4 bases, with 8 bases between them. CDR3 length: 14 amino acids. The germline CDR1 and CDR2 sequences are LGHDT and YNNKEL (reference sequence). This CDR3 is CASSQQSGNEKLFF. CDR3 DNA sequence: TGTGCCAGCAGCCAACAGTCGGGTAATGAAAAACTGTTTTTT.

This sequence joins TRBV20-1 and TRBJ2-3, with 9 positions matching TRBD2. CDR3 length equals 15 residues. After removal of 6 bases from V and 4 bases from J, the junction contained 11 bases not matched to a gene. CDR1 is DFQATT and CDR2 is SNEGSKA in the germline V gene (reference sequence). CDR3 sequence reads: CSATSIAGVPDTQYF. In DNA, the CDR3 is TGCAGTGCGACCTCTATAGCGGGAGTCCCAGATACGCAGTATTTT.

V gene TRBV4-1 combines with J gene TRBJ2-1; possibly TRBD2 for D (6 bases). CDR1 MGHRA and CDR2 YSYEKL come from the germline V gene. The CDR3 covers 15 residues. The ends were cut back, 1 base at V and 7 bases at J, with 14 bases in the middle. The CDR3 sequence is CASSQVPGSENEQFF. CDR3 coding DNA: TGCGCCAGCAGCCAAGTCCCCGGGAGTGAGAATGAGCAGTTCTTC.

This clonotype was recorded at least ten times. The chain employs TRBV7-2 and TRBJ2-7; D may be TRBD2 (5 bases). There are 13 residues in the CDR3. Per germline, CDR1 SGHTA and CDR2 FQGNSA. V dropped 0 bases and J dropped 4 bases, with 7 bases sitting between them. The CDR3 is CASSLARGYEQYF. CDR3 bases: TGTGCCAGCAGCTTAGCTAGAGGGTACGAGCAGTACTTC.

This clonotype appeared a few times. The chain links TRBV6-2 or TRBV6-3 to TRBJ2-3, with D uncertain. CDR3 length: 13 residues. Germline V CDR1 and CDR2: MNHEY, SVGEGT. V lost 4 bases and J lost 14, with 19 bases in between. The CDR3 nucleotides read TGTGCCAGCAGTTCCCCGACATGGGGTGGCGCGTATTTT. Translating gives CASSSPTWGGAYF.

The chain couples TRBV20-1 to TRBJ2-7; no clear D gene. V shed 2 bases and J shed 0 bases, with 8 bases lying between them. The CDR3 extends over 13 amino acids. CDR1 is DFQATT, CDR2 SNEGSKA, per germline (reference sequence). CDR3 coding DNA: TGCAGTGCTAGACACCAGAGCTCCTACGAGCAGTACTTC. The encoded protein is CSARHQSSYEQYF.

This clonotype was detected a few times. The chain carries TRBV6-5 and TRBJ1-5; 9 bases agree with TRBD1. The length of the CDR3 is 13 residues. J was trimmed by 7 bases and V by 5 bases; bases with no gene match: 3. The germline CDR1 and CDR2 sequences are MNHEY and SVGAGI. This CDR3 reads CASSTDRGQPQHF. The CDR3 coding sequence is TGTGCCAGCAGTACAGACAGGGGGCAGCCCCAGCATTTT.

In this sample, this clonotype turned up a few times. This chain uses TRBV29-1 with TRBJ2-3; perhaps TRBD2 as D (5 bases). The CDR3 contains 14 residues. Germline V gene sequence: CDR1 SQVTM, CDR2 ANQGSEA. The DNA for the CDR3 is TGCAGTCAACGAAAAGGAGCGGTTACAGATACGCAGTATTTT. It specifies CSQRKGAVTDTQYF.

The rearrangement uses TRBV7-3 and TRBJ2-1; 7 positions agree with TRBD2. The length of the CDR3 is 14 residues. Unmatched junction bases numbered 9, after V lost 4 bases and J lost 9 bases. Looked up from germline, CDR1 is SGHTA and CDR2 is FQGTGA. As DNA, the CDR3 is TGTGCCAGCAGCTCCAGCGGTCCGGGGGGTGAGCAGTTCTTC. Translating gives CASSSSGPGGEQFF.

This clonotype was observed a few times. The J gene is TRBJ1-2, the V gene TRBV6-5; 7 nucleotides match TRBD1. From germline, CDR1 is MNHEY and CDR2 SVGAGI. The CDR3 sequence is 16 residues long. V gave up 0 bases and J gave up 4 bases; unmatched junction bases: 8. CDR3 amino acids: CASSYSGGGGSYGYTF. The DNA of the CDR3 is TGTGCCAGCAGTTACTCAGGAGGGGGCGGTAGCTATGGCTACACCTTC.

This clonotype was counted between two and nine times. The rearrangement uses TRBV2 and TRBJ2-5, with 10 nucleotides matching TRBD1. CDR1 and CDR2 from the germline V gene are SNHLY and FYNNEI. V lost 6 bases to trimming and J lost 2 bases; unmatched junction nucleotides: 3. The CDR3 is 14 residues long. For the CDR3, the DNA is TGTGCCAGCAGCCGGACAGGGGGACAAGAGACCCAGTACTTC. This sequence encodes CASSRTGGQETQYF.

This clonotype was detected only once. The chain employs TRBV27 and TRBJ2-7, with 7 positions matching TRBD1. The CDR3 runs 14 residues. V lost 3 bases to trimming and J lost 5 bases; unmatched junction nucleotides: 7. Germline CDR1 reads MNHEY; CDR2 reads SMNVEV (reference sequence). The CDR3 here is CASSFEAQGDEQYF. Here the CDR3 DNA reads TGTGCCAGCAGTTTTGAGGCCCAGGGGGACGAGCAGTACTTC.